The 6 T cell receptor beta chains below were found in one sample sequenced in a study of blood T cell repertoires in COVID-19. Profiled with immunoSEQ multiplex PCR; TCRdb holds only in-frame clones, not every one. Among about 200,000 clones listed, around nine tenths were seen once. Sequenced: peripheral blood. The receptors were sampled from a man between 60 and 75 years old who had recovered from COVID-19.

This chain uses TRBV25-1 with TRBJ1-6; maybe TRBD1 (5 bases). The germline gives CDR1 MGHDK, CDR2 SYGVNS. The CDR3 length is 15 residues. V shed 1 base and J shed 4 bases, with 8 bases lying between them. CDR3 region: CASSEWDSYNSPLHF. In nucleotides, the CDR3 is TGTGCCAGCAGTGAATGGGACTCATATAATTCACCCCTCCACTTT.

V gene TRBV7-8 combines with J gene TRBJ1-2, with unresolved D. Per germline, CDR1 SGHVS and CDR2 FQNEAQ. V was shortened by 2 bases and J by 1 base, with 8 bases between the two germline ends. The CDR3 runs 14 residues. The DNA for the CDR3 is TGTGCCAGCAGCTTAAGAGCAAGTAACTATGGCTACACCTTC. Its protein product is CASSLRASNYGYTF.

The chain combines TRBV5-6 with TRBJ1-1, with D possibly TRBD1 on 5 matching bases. The CDR3 is 14 amino acids. Trimming removed 6 bases at V and 0 bases at J, with 12 bases between. Germline-derived CDR1 and CDR2 are SGHDT and YYEEEE. CDR3 in DNA: TGTGCCAGCACCGGTGGACATCTGAACACTGAAGCTTTCTTT. Its protein is CASTGGHLNTEAFF.

This chain links TRBV2 with TRBJ2-5, with TRBD2 matching 7 bases. Germline values: CDR1 SNHLY, CDR2 FYNNEI. The CDR3 contains 14 residues. The V and J ends lost 5 bases and 0 bases, in that order; junction bases with no gene match: 3. The CDR3, as DNA: TGTGCCAGCAGTAGACTAGCAAACCAAGAGACCCAGTACTTC. Amino acid sequence: CASSRLANQETQYF.

The gene calls are TRBV18 and TRBJ2-1, with 12 bases aligning to TRBD2. Trimming removed 6 bases from V and 7 bases from J; junction bases left unmatched: 7. Germline V gene lookup returns CDR1 KGHSH and CDR2 LQKENI. The CDR3 spans 15 residues. The CDR3 loop is CASSGGLAGRNEQFF. CDR3 sequence (DNA): TGTGCCAGCTCCGGGGGACTAGCGGGTAGGAATGAGCAGTTCTTC.

The chain carries TRBV19 and TRBJ2-1, with 10 bases matching TRBD2. Trimming took 2 bases from V and 0 from J; bases not matched to a gene: 7. CDR1 is LNHDA and CDR2 is SQIVND in the germline V gene (reference sequence). This CDR3 is built from 18 residues. The CDR3 nucleotides are TGTGCCAGTAGTATAATCCTAGCGGGGGTAAGCTCCTACAATGAGCAGTTCTTC. This translates into CASSIILAGVSSYNEQFF.